This T cell receptor beta chain was obtained from a study of T-cell reconstitution after alpha-beta-depleted transplantation in children. Study outcomes and limitations: T cells produced anew were the main source of T-cell counts and diversity one year after transplant. The high TCRbeta diversity at day 60 in some patients came from surviving recipient T cells and thymic progenitors. At around two months after transplant, the alpha-beta T cells were reportedly derived from several hundred expanded clones that came from non-depleted graft cells.

This clonotype was detected ten times or more. Its antigen is not known. Molecular barcoding with unique molecular identifiers was used for the TCRbeta library. TCRdb reprocessed the PCR reads with MiXCR, giving one entry per CDR3 protein. The table has a few thousand distinct CDR3 sequences, 24% seen once. This CDR3 is built from 17 residues. CDR1 and CDR2 from the germline V gene are SEHNR and FQNEAQ (reference sequence). The V and J ends lost 4 bases and 3 bases, in that order; junction bases with no gene match: 10. The sequences come from PBMCs, mostly from graft donor cells, collected 60 days after TCRalphabeta/CD19-depleted stem cell transplant. The rearrangement uses TRBV7-9 and TRBJ2-3, with 10 bases identical to TRBD2. The receptor comes from a boy less than two years old who had a stem cell transplant for acute myeloid leukemia, so the T cells may come from the graft donor. The CDR3: CASSYLGASGGTDTQYF. CDR3 bases: TGTGCCAGCAGCTACCTCGGGGCTAGCGGGGGAACAGATACGCAGTATTTT.